Listed below are T cell receptor beta chains from one sample, sequenced in a study of T cell repertoires in cytomegalovirus infection. TCRdb called the reads again in MiXCR, with one record for every CDR3 protein. In the table there are 480,000 or so distinct CDR3 sequences, around 11% of which are singletons. The sample consisted of PBMCs. Receptor source: a human donor in good health (CMV status not recorded). Some clones in this sample may be carry-over from other donors' samples. Both conserved end residues are part of each CDR3. Fields, in order: V gene, clone size, D gene, CDR3 length, J gene, CDR3 protein, CDR3 DNA. The D gene is left open where the match is weak. Only part of the rows carry a size: once, few, many, or a class if the clone is expanded.

v_gene: TRBV12-3/TRBV12-4; abundance: few; d_gene: NA; len: 15; j_gene: TRBJ1-6; CDR3aa: CASSLAQGYNSPLHF; CDR3nt: TGTGCCAGCAGTTTAGCACAGGGTTATAATTCACCCCTCCACTTT
v_gene: TRBV10-3; abundance: NA; d_gene: TRBD2; len: 16; j_gene: TRBJ2-5; CDR3aa: CAISEPGLAGGETQYF; CDR3nt: TGTGCCATCAGTGAGCCCGGACTAGCGGGAGGAGAGACCCAGTACTTC
v_gene: TRBV11-2; abundance: many; d_gene: NA; len: 13; j_gene: TRBJ1-2; CDR3aa: CASSPGHLYGYTF; CDR3nt: TGTGCCAGCAGCCCGGGACACCTCTATGGCTACACCTTC
v_gene: TRBV6-5; abundance: many; d_gene: NA; len: 14; j_gene: TRBJ2-7; CDR3aa: CASSYSKDYVTEYF; CDR3nt: TGTGCCAGCAGTTACTCCAAGGACTATGTTACGGAGTACTTC
v_gene: TRBV12-3/TRBV12-4; abundance: many; d_gene: TRBD1; len: 13; j_gene: TRBJ1-1; CDR3aa: CASRTGGHTEAFF; CDR3nt: TGTGCCAGCAGAACAGGGGGTCACACTGAAGCTTTCTTT
v_gene: TRBV12-3/TRBV12-4; abundance: many; d_gene: TRBD1; len: 16; j_gene: TRBJ1-4; CDR3aa: CASSLISGGTAEKLFF; CDR3nt: TGTGCCAGCAGTTTAATTTCAGGGGGGACAGCTGAAAAACTGTTTTTT
v_gene: TRBV7-2; abundance: many; d_gene: TRBD1; len: 14; j_gene: TRBJ2-5; CDR3aa: CASSKQGLRETQYF; CDR3nt: TGTGCCAGCAGCAAACAGGGGCTTAGAGAGACCCAGTACTTC
v_gene: TRBV2; abundance: NA; d_gene: TRBD1; len: 15; j_gene: TRBJ1-6; CDR3aa: CASSKQGLQNSPLHF; CDR3nt: TGTGCCAGCAGCAAACAGGGGTTACAAAATTCACCCCTCCACTTT
v_gene: TRBV5-4; abundance: many; d_gene: TRBD2; len: 18; j_gene: TRBJ2-2; CDR3aa: CASSLGTSGGWNTGELFF; CDR3nt: TGTGCCAGCAGCTTGGGGACTAGCGGGGGATGGAACACCGGGGAGCTGTTTTTT
v_gene: TRBV19; abundance: many; d_gene: TRBD2; len: 13; j_gene: TRBJ2-1; CDR3aa: CASGGVSYNEQFF; CDR3nt: TGTGCCTCGGGGGGGGTCTCCTACAATGAGCAGTTCTTC
v_gene: TRBV6-5; abundance: NA; d_gene: TRBD1; len: 14; j_gene: TRBJ1-4; CDR3aa: CASLYQGTGAKLFF; CDR3nt: TGTGCCAGCCTTTATCAGGGGACAGGGGCAAAACTGTTTTTT
v_gene: TRBV5-1; abundance: few; d_gene: NA; len: 19; j_gene: TRBJ2-5; CDR3aa: CASSFLRIQNYGSQETQYF; CDR3nt: TGCGCCAGCAGCTTCCTCCGGATACAAAATTACGGGTCTCAAGAGACCCAGTACTTC
v_gene: TRBV2; abundance: many; d_gene: TRBD2; len: 15; j_gene: TRBJ2-5; CDR3aa: CASSATTSGIETQYF; CDR3nt: TGTGCCAGCAGCGCAACCACTAGCGGTATAGAGACCCAGTACTTC
v_gene: TRBV10-3; abundance: many; d_gene: NA; len: 11; j_gene: TRBJ1-1; CDR3aa: CATFANTEAFF; CDR3nt: TGTGCCACCTTTGCGAACACTGAAGCTTTCTTT
v_gene: TRBV7-2; abundance: many; d_gene: NA; len: 12; j_gene: TRBJ2-7; CDR3aa: CASSTATYEQYF; CDR3nt: TGTGCCAGCAGCACAGCGACCTACGAGCAGTACTTC
v_gene: TRBV7-8; abundance: many; d_gene: TRBD2; len: 19; j_gene: TRBJ2-6; CDR3aa: CASSLRAGGRSSGANVLTF; CDR3nt: TGTGCCAGCAGCTTAAGGGCGGGAGGGAGGAGCTCTGGGGCCAACGTCCTGACTTTC
v_gene: TRBV28; abundance: many; d_gene: TRBD1; len: 16; j_gene: TRBJ2-1; CDR3aa: CASSQTGTGGLNEQFF; CDR3nt: TGTGCCAGCAGTCAAACCGGGACAGGGGGCCTCAATGAGCAGTTCTTC
v_gene: TRBV24-1; abundance: many; d_gene: NA; len: 14; j_gene: TRBJ1-2; CDR3aa: CATSDRGTAYGYTF; CDR3nt: TGTGCCACCAGTGACCGAGGGACGGCCTATGGCTACACCTTC
v_gene: TRBV11-2; abundance: many; d_gene: NA; len: 14; j_gene: TRBJ2-5; CDR3aa: CASSRLTREETQYF; CDR3nt: TGTGCCAGCAGCCGTCTAACTAGGGAAGAGACCCAGTACTTC
v_gene: TRBV6-5; abundance: many; d_gene: NA; len: 15; j_gene: TRBJ2-3; CDR3aa: CASSYGRTPTDTQYF; CDR3nt: TGTGCCAGCAGTTACGGGAGGACCCCTACAGATACGCAGTATTTT
v_gene: TRBV4-2; abundance: NA; d_gene: NA; len: 17; j_gene: TRBJ2-1; CDR3aa: CASSQGDSGSSYNEQFF; CDR3nt: TGTGCCAGCAGCCAAGGCGATAGCGGAAGCTCCTACAATGAGCAGTTCTTC
v_gene: TRBV19; abundance: many; d_gene: TRBD2; len: 15; j_gene: TRBJ2-1; CDR3aa: CASSIGTSGRVEQFF; CDR3nt: TGTGCCAGTAGTATAGGGACTAGCGGGAGGGTTGAGCAGTTCTTC
v_gene: TRBV6-6; abundance: few; d_gene: TRBD1; len: 15; j_gene: TRBJ2-3; CDR3aa: CASSYRGRRTDTQYF; CDR3nt: TGTGCCAGCAGTTACAGGGGGCGTCGAACAGATACGCAGTATTTT